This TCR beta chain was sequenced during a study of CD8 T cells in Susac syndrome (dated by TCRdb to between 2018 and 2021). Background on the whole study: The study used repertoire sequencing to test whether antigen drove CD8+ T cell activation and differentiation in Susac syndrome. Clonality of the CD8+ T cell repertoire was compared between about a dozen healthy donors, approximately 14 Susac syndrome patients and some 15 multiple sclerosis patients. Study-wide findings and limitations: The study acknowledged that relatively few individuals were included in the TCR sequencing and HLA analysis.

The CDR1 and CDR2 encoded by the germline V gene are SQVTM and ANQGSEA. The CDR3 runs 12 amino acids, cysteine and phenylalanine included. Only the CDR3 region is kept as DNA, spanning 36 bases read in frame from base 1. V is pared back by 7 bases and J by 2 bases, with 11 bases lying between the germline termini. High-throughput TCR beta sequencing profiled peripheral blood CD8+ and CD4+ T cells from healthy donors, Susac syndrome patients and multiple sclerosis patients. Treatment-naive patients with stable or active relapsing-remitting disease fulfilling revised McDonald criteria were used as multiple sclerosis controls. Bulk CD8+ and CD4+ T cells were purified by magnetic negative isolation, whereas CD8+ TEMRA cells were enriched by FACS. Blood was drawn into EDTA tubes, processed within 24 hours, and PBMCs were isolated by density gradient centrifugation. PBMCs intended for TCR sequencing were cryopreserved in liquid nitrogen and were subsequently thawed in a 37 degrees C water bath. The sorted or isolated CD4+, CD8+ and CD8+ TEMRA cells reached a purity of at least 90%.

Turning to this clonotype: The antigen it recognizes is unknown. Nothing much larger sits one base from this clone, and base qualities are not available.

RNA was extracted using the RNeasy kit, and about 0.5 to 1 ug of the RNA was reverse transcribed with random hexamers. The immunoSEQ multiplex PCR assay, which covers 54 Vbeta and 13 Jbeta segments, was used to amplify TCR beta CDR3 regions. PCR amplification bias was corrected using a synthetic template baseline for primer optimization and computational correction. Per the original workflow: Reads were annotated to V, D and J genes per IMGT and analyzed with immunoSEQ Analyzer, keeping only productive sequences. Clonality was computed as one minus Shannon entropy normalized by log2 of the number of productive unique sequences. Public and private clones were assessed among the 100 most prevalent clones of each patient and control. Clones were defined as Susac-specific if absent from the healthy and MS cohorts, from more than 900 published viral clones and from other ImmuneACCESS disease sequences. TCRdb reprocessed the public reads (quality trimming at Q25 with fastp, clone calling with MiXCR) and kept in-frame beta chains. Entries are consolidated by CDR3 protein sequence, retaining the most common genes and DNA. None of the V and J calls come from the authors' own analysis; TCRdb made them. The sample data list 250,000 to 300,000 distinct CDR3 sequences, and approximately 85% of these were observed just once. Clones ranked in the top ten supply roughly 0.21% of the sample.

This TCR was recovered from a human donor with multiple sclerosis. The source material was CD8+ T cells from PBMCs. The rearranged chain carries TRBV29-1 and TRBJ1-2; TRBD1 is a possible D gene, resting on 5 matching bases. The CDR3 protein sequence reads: CSADGGNYGYTF. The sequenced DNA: TGCAGCGCCGACGGGGGAAACTATGGCTACACCTTC.